This TCR beta chain was identified during a study of T cells after posttransplantation cyclophosphamide. Concerning this clone: Antigen specificity is unknown. In the same sample, other DNA sequences code for this CDR3.

Cyclophosphamide on days +3 and +4 followed busulfan-fludarabine conditioning and a marrow graft. Germline-derived CDR1 and CDR2 are LNHDA and SQIVND (reference sequence). The CDR3 has 14 residues. V lost 4 bases and J lost 2; bases outside the gene matches: 3. Whole-study findings and limits: Recipient CMV seropositivity and CMV reactivation strongly tracked TRB clonality. Donor-recipient repertoire similarity was low at 1-2 months, rising over year one. Tissue-infiltrating T cells from skin or gut overlapped little with blood T cells.

This table comes from immunoSEQ multiplex PCR, and its TCRdb copy is limited to in-frame clones, with some not included. The data contain 750 to 900 clones, around three quarters of them singletons. The clonotype was recovered from a female patient in her thirties or forties who received an allogeneic stem cell transplant from a related donor, was CMV-positive, and had no GVHD. Some of the T cells may derive from the graft donor. This sequence joins TRBV19 and TRBJ2-7; 9 bases align to TRBD1. The sequenced sample was CD4+ T cells sorted from blood, obtained after an allogeneic stem cell transplant with post-transplant cyclophosphamide. The CDR3 spells CASSTGTGPYEQYF. For the CDR3, the DNA is TGTGCCAGTAGTACCGGGACAGGGCCCTACGAGCAGTACTTC. Full variable domain (rest looked up from reference TRBV19 and TRBJ2-7): DGGITQSPKYLFRKEGQNVTLSCEQNLNHDAMYWYRQDPGQGLRLIYYSQIVNDFQKGDIAEGYSVSREKKESFPLTVTSAQKNPTAFYLCASSTGTGPYEQYFGPGTRLTVT.